These T cell receptor beta chains were read from a single sample in a study of CD8 T cells in ankylosing spondylitis. TCRdb recomputed calls from the 5' RACE reads with MiXCR, one row per CDR3 protein. The data contain over 110,000 distinct CDR3 sequences, roughly 8.4% of them singletons. Input material: synovial fluid, either unsorted or a sorted T cell fraction (not recorded which). The receptors here all came from a male donor with ankylosing spondylitis. The CDR3 runs from the conserved cysteine through the conserved F or W.

TRBJ2-7	TRBV27	CASSSFDTSYEQYF
TRBJ2-1	TRBV9	CASSVVGLAGGEGSYNEQFF
TRBJ2-7	TRBV5-1	CASSLEAGGFYEQYF
TRBJ1-4	TRBV15	CATSRVLGTFREKLFF
TRBJ1-4	TRBV12-3/TRBV12-4	CASSLAEGEKLFF
TRBJ2-4	TRBV11-2	CASSFRGAWNIQYF
TRBJ1-1	TRBV29-1	CSVVGTRILNTEAFF
TRBJ1-4	TRBV20-1	CSAYRATEKLFF
TRBJ1-1	TRBV3-1	CASSVNLGNTEAFF
TRBJ2-3	TRBV28	CASSLVQGGTDTQYF